The 32 T cell receptor beta chains presented below share a single source sample, sequenced in a study of T cells in Graves' hyperthyroidism and ophthalmopathy. TCR beta CDR3 regions were amplified from RNA transcripts. When the TCR CDR3 underwent first-round RT-PCR, the HTBI primer set was used. Via MiXCR, TCRdb re-called the multiplex PCR reads, giving one row per CDR3 protein. The sample includes more than 550,000 distinct CDR3 sequences, 45% seen only once; the top ten take 7% to 7.5%. The sample was peripheral blood or thyroid tissue (not recorded which). These receptors were taken from an adult man with Graves' disease, either hyperthyroidism or ophthalmopathy (not recorded which).

V usage is TRBV7-9 and J usage is TRBJ1-5; possible D gene TRBD1, 5 bases. CDR1 and CDR2 (germline): SEHNR, FQNEAQ (reference sequence). There are 16 residues in the CDR3. The V gene lost 5 bases and the J gene lost 3 bases, with 17 bases spanning the gap. The CDR3 loop reads CASSIDLGGVNQPQHF. CDR3 nucleotides: TGTGCCAGCAGCATAGATTTGGGGGGAGTCAATCAGCCCCAGCATTTT.

The J gene is TRBJ2-5, the V gene TRBV20-1; TRBD2 aligns across 14 bases. Germline CDR1 reads DFQATT; CDR2 reads SNEGSKA (reference sequence). CDR3 length: 17 residues. After removal of 3 bases from V and 5 bases from J, the junction contained 11 bases not matched to a gene. CDR3 in amino acids: CSASDPGLAGDLETQYF. The CDR3 DNA reads TGCAGTGCTAGTGACCCGGGACTAGCGGGGGATCTGGAGACCCAGTACTTC.

Comments on this clonotype: A read error may explain this, as a much larger clone is one base away. The chain employs TRBV5-1 and TRBJ2-5; unclear D gene. Germline CDR1 is SGHRS and CDR2 is YFSETQ. The length of the CDR3 is 11 residues. CDR3 bases: TGCGCCCGCAGCTTGGACGAGACCCAGTACTTC. As protein: CARSLDETQYF.

This clonotype occurred a few times. The rearrangement uses TRBV14 and TRBJ1-2, with D unresolved. The CDR3 extends over 14 amino acids. CDR1 and CDR2 from the germline V gene are SGHDN and FVKESK. Trimming removed 4 bases at V and 3 bases at J, with 12 bases between. The CDR3 spells CASSLGPLHYGYTF. The DNA for the CDR3 is TGTGCCAGCAGCCTAGGACCCCTCCACTATGGCTACACCTTC.

In its sample, this clonotype was seen many times. The chain carries TRBV20-1 and TRBJ1-5; 9 nucleotides align to TRBD1. Germline V gene data show CDR1 as DFQATT and CDR2 as SNEGSKA (reference sequence). The CDR3 is 14 amino acids. The ends lost 3 bases at V and 7 bases at J; junction bases unmatched: 7. DNA for the CDR3: TGCAGTGCTAGGGAACAGGGGGCAGGACAGCCCCAGCATTTT. Residues: CSAREQGAGQPQHF.

The rearrangement uses TRBV7-3 and TRBJ1-6, with a possible D match to TRBD1 (5 bases). The V end lost 2 bases, the J end lost 9 bases, and 14 bases lay between the germline ends. The CDR3 spans 15 residues. Germline V CDR1 and CDR2: SGHTA, FQGTGA. CDR3 protein: CASSLLSQGLSPLHF. CDR3 coding DNA: TGTGCCAGCAGCTTACTTTCCCAGGGTCTTTCACCCCTCCACTTT.

V gene TRBV7-9 combines with J gene TRBJ2-7, with 9 bases lining up with TRBD1. The CDR3 extends over 15 amino acids. The V and J ends lost 5 bases and 3 bases, in that order; junction bases with no gene match: 8. Germline CDR1 and CDR2: SEHNR and FQNEAQ (reference sequence). As DNA, the CDR3 is TGTGCCAGCAGCCCCGACGGGACAGGGAACTACGAGCAGTACTTC. Amino acid sequence: CASSPDGTGNYEQYF.

The chain carries TRBV6-1 and TRBJ2-7; 8 nucleotides agree with TRBD1. Trimming at V came to 5 bases and at J to 4 bases, leaving 10 bases not matched to a gene. This CDR3 is built from 15 residues. The V gene's germline CDR1 is MNHNS and CDR2 SASEGT. CDR3 bases: TGTGCCAGCAGTTTATCGTGGGACAGGTCATACGAGCAGTACTTC. Translation gives CASSLSWDRSYEQYF.

This chain connects TRBV19 to TRBJ2-5; TRBD1 or TRBD2 may be the D gene (5 bases each). This CDR3 comprises 10 residues. Trimming stripped 3 bases from V and 12 bases from J, with 8 bases between. Germline-derived CDR1 and CDR2 are LNHDA and SQIVND (reference sequence). The CDR3 nucleotides read TGTGCCAGTAGTATGGGACCAGAGTACTTC. Its protein product is CASSMGPEYF.

The chain recombines TRBV7-9 with TRBJ1-6; 11 nucleotides align to TRBD1. V lost 5 bases to trimming and J lost 11 bases; unmatched junction nucleotides: 8. The CDR3 spans 15 residues. The germline CDR1 and CDR2 sequences are SEHNR and FQNEAQ (reference sequence). In nucleotides, the CDR3 is TGTGCCAGCAGCCTCGGACAGGGGGCTGGAACACCCCTCCACTTT. Translating it yields CASSLGQGAGTPLHF.

This clonotype was recorded once. The gene calls are TRBV7-9 and TRBJ2-5; 9 bases align to TRBD2. Judging by the DNA end, TRBJ2-7 fits better; the J call may be wrong. Per germline, CDR1 SEHNR and CDR2 FQNEAQ (reference sequence). This CDR3 is built from 14 residues. In DNA form, the CDR3 reads TGTGCCAGCAGCGAGGGACTAGCTCACGACGAGCAGTACTTC. This sequence encodes CASSEGLAHDEQYF.

The chain couples TRBV20-1 to TRBJ1-4, with 7 nucleotides matching TRBD1. Germline CDR1 is DFQATT and CDR2 is SNEGSKA (reference sequence). The CDR3 has 15 residues. J was trimmed by 15 bases and V by 4 bases; bases with no gene match: 20. This chain's CDR3 is CSAIPETGMAVEMFF. CDR3 bases: TGCAGTGCTATACCCGAGACAGGGATGGCTGTCGAGATGTTTTTT.

The J gene is TRBJ2-7, the V gene TRBV6-5; TRBD1 might be the D (5 bases). The CDR3 contains 11 residues. Per the germline V gene, CDR1 is MNHEY and CDR2 is SVGAGI. Deletions cut 10 bases from V and 12 bases from J, with 19 bases between. The CDR3 DNA sequence: TGTGCCACCCACCGGCAGGGTCGAAGGTACTTC. It yields the protein CATHRQGRRYF.

This sequence joins TRBV10-3 and TRBJ1-2, with 8 bases identical to TRBD1. V lost 5 bases, J lost 1 base, and 3 bases stayed unmatched. There are 14 residues in the CDR3. Per the germline V gene, CDR1 is ENHRY and CDR2 is SYGVKD. CDR3 in amino acids: CAISRDRYNYGYTF. Here the CDR3 DNA reads TGTGCCATCAGTCGGGACAGGTATAACTATGGCTACACCTTC.

The gene calls are TRBV4-2 and TRBJ1-5, with TRBD1 as a possible D gene (6 bases). The V gene lost 0 bases and the J gene lost 6 bases, with 15 bases spanning the gap. Germline V gene lookup returns CDR1 LGHNA and CDR2 YNFKEQ. CDR3 length: 16 amino acids. CDR3: CASSQDWPGAPQPQHF. The CDR3 coding sequence is TGTGCCAGCAGCCAAGATTGGCCAGGGGCCCCTCAGCCCCAGCATTTT.

The CDR3 region has the DNA TGCGCCAGCAGCTGGAGGACCCCACGGAACACTGAAGCTTTCTTT. Residues: CASSWRTPRNTEAFF. This chain uses TRBV5-1 with TRBJ1-1; D is unresolved. V dropped 3 bases and J dropped 1 base, with 13 bases sitting between them. Germline CDR1 reads SGHRS; CDR2 reads YFSETQ. The CDR3 runs to 15 residues.

This clonotype has a count of ten or more. The chain is built from TRBV7-2 and TRBJ1-5; the D is unclear. The germline V gene has CDR1 SGHTA and CDR2 FQGNSA. The CDR3 is 14 residues long. The V end was cut by 2 bases, the J end by 6 bases, with 11 bases between. CDR3 protein: CASSLSPPSQPQHF. The CDR3 DNA sequence: TGTGCCAGCAGCTTAAGTCCCCCAAGTCAGCCCCAGCATTTT.

The gene calls are TRBV7-9 and TRBJ2-7, with D unresolved. The CDR3 consists of 16 residues. Germline V gene lookup returns CDR1 SEHNR and CDR2 FQNEAQ (reference sequence). V lost 7 bases to trimming and J lost 5 bases, with 24 bases between them. This chain's CDR3 is CASTPQAGRNRDEQYF. The CDR3 DNA follows: TGTGCCAGCACTCCCCAGGCTGGGCGAAATCGAGACGAGCAGTACTTC.

This clonotype was detected only a few times. This chain uses TRBV7-8 with TRBJ2-7, with unresolved D. The CDR3 has 15 residues. Germline lookup yields CDR1 SGHVS and CDR2 FQNEAQ. V shed 3 bases and J shed 2 bases, with 14 bases lying between them. CDR3 nucleotides: TGTGCCAGCAGCTTGGGTCCTGGGCCCGCCTACGAGCAGTACTTC. This codes for CASSLGPGPAYEQYF.

For the CDR3, the DNA is TGTGCCAGCAGCGCAGAACCAGAGACAGGGAAGGAGACCCAGTACTTC. Protein: CASSAEPETGKETQYF. The V gene is TRBV9, the J gene TRBJ2-5; 7 bases line up with TRBD1. The junction had 13 bases not matched to a gene; V was cut back by 3 bases and J by 5 bases. The CDR3 loop spans 16 amino acids. The V gene's germline CDR1 is SGDLS and CDR2 YYNGEE.

This rearrangement joins TRBV13 to TRBJ2-5, with TRBD1 as a possible D gene (5 bases). This CDR3 has 13 amino acids. The germline V gene has CDR1 PRHDT and CDR2 FYEKMQ (reference sequence). V was trimmed by 5 bases and J by 7 bases, leaving 14 bases between them. CDR3 in DNA: TGTGCCAGCAGCCCCGACAGATCGGGGACCCAGTACTTC. Protein sequence: CASSPDRSGTQYF. The whole variable domain, remainder taken from reference TRBV13 and TRBJ2-5, is AAGVIQSPRHLIKEKRETATLKCYPIPRHDTVYWYQQGPGQDPQFLISFYEKMQSDKGSIPDRFSAQQFSDYHSELNMSSLELGDSALYFCASSPDRSGTQYFGPGTRLLVL.

This clonotype was observed many times. The chain carries TRBV7-9 and TRBJ1-5; 7 bases align to TRBD1. V lost 3 bases and J lost 3; bases outside the gene matches: 2. CDR1 is SEHNR, CDR2 FQNEAQ, per germline (reference sequence). CDR3 size: 14 residues. The chain's CDR3 is CASSLGQNNQPQHF. The CDR3, as DNA: TGTGCCAGCAGCTTGGGACAGAACAATCAGCCCCAGCATTTT.

This clonotype was seen a few times. A junction boundary mismatches the germline segment, possibly from a read error. V and J are TRBV10-3 and TRBJ1-2; D may be TRBD1 (5 bases). Per the germline V gene, CDR1 is ENHRY and CDR2 is SYGVKD. This CDR3 comprises 13 residues. The CDR3 DNA reads TGTGCCAGCAGTGAAGTGGGGGGAGATAGCTACACCTTC. Encoded protein: CASSEVGGDSYTF.

In this sample, this clonotype turned up many times. The chain combines TRBV5-5 with TRBJ1-2; 9 bases agree with TRBD1. Germline V gives CDR1 SGHKS, CDR2 YYEKEE (reference sequence). The ends lost 2 bases at V and 7 bases at J; junction bases unmatched: 3. This CDR3 region has 13 residues. The CDR3 protein is CASSFTGGRGYTF. CDR3 in DNA: TGTGCCAGCAGCTTCACAGGGGGCCGTGGCTACACCTTC.

As regards this clonotype: One end of the junction does not line up with germline, which may come from a read error. The chain links TRBV7-7 to TRBJ1-6; 7 nucleotides agree with TRBD1. CDR1 SSHAT and CDR2 FNYEAQ come from the germline V gene (reference sequence). The CDR3 is 14 amino acids. The CDR3 DNA reads TGTGCTAGCAGCGGGTACAGGGGAAATTCACCCCTCCACTTT. It yields the protein CASSGYRGNSPLHF.

This clonotype was seen more than once but under ten times. The chain recombines TRBV5-1 with TRBJ1-6, with 11 bases that match TRBD1. Germline lookup yields CDR1 SGHRS and CDR2 YFSETQ. Trimming removed 4 bases from V and 6 bases from J; junction bases left unmatched: 3. The CDR3 loop spans 15 amino acids. The CDR3 reads CASSGTGGINSPLHF. CDR3 bases: TGCGCCAGCAGCGGGACAGGGGGAATTAATTCACCCCTCCACTTT.

With respect to this clonotype: This may come from a read error, since a much larger clone is one base off. This sequence joins TRBV11-2 and TRBJ1-6; 8 bases map to TRBD1. This CDR3 has 13 amino acids. Germline trimming cut 5 bases from V and 14 bases from J; bases unmatched to any gene: 8. Germline assignment: CDR1 SGHAT and CDR2 FQNNGV. In DNA form, the CDR3 reads TGTGCCAGCAGCGGACAGGGTAGGGGGACCCTCCACTTT. Encoded protein: CASSGQGRGTLHF.

On this clonotype itself: Possible read error: a much larger clone is one base away. The V and J genes are TRBV19 and TRBJ1-6; 7 bases are a match to TRBD1. Germline-derived CDR1 and CDR2 are LNHDA and SQIVND (reference sequence). The CDR3 runs 15 residues. CDR3 DNA: TGTACCAGTAGTCAACCAAGACAGGGTGGATCACCCCTCCACTTT. Its translation is CTSSQPRQGGSPLHF.

The rearrangement links TRBV7-8 to TRBJ2-1; possibly TRBD2 for D (7 bases). Per the germline V gene, CDR1 is SGHVS and CDR2 is FQNEAQ. The CDR3 has 13 amino acids. V gave up 1 base and J gave up 10 bases, with 11 bases separating them. Here the CDR3 DNA reads TGTGCCAGCAGCTTAGAAGGGGGACTAGAGCAGTTCTTC. Amino acids: CASSLEGGLEQFF.

This clonotype occurred once. One base away lies a much larger clone, so this may be a sequencing read error. V gene TRBV2 combines with J gene TRBJ2-5, with D possibly TRBD2 on 6 matching bases. Germline loops: CDR1 SNHLY, CDR2 FYNNEI. CDR3 size: 13 residues. V was trimmed by 4 bases and J by 7 bases, leaving 13 bases between them. The CDR3 DNA sequence: TGTGCCAGCAGTGCTTTGTCGGGGGTGACCCAGTACTTC. This gives the protein CASSALSGVTQYF.

A note on this clonotype: A much more abundant neighbour one base away suggests this may be a read error. The V and J genes are TRBV20-1 and TRBJ2-7, with TRBD1 identical over 8 bases. J lost 3 bases, V lost 3 bases, and 10 bases had no gene match. CDR3 length equals 15 residues. Germline V lookup: CDR1 DFQATT, CDR2 SNEGSKA (reference sequence). This CDR3 is CSARNVGQANYEQYF. In DNA form, the CDR3 reads TGCAGTGCTAGGAATGTGGGACAGGCTAACTACGAGCAGTACTTC.

V usage is TRBV15 and J usage is TRBJ1-6, with 9 positions matching TRBD1. The CDR3 is 15 amino acids. With V trimmed by 5 bases and J by 9 bases, 8 bases remained unmatched. Germline V lookup: CDR1 LNHNV, CDR2 YYDKDF (reference sequence). In nucleotides, the CDR3 is TGTGCCACCAGCCGCGGGACAGGGTCGGGTTCACCCCTCCACTTT. This gives the protein CATSRGTGSGSPLHF.